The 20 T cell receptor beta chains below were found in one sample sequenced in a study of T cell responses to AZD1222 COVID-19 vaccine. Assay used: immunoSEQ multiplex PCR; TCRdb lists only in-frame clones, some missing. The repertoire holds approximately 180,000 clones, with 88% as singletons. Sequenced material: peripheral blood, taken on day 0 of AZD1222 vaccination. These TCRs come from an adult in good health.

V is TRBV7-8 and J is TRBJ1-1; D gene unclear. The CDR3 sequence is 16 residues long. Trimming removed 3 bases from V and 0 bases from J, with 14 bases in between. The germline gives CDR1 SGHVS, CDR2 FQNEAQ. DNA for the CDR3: TGTGCCAGCAGCTTCCCCACCGGACTGGTGAACACTGAAGCTTTCTTT. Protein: CASSFPTGLVNTEAFF.

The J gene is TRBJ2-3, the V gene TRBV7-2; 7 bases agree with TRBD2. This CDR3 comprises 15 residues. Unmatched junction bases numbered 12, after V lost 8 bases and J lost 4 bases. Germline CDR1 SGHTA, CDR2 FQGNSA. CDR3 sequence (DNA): TGTGCCAGCCGTCGATCAGCGGGGAGGGCAGATACGCAGTATTTT. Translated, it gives CASRRSAGRADTQYF.

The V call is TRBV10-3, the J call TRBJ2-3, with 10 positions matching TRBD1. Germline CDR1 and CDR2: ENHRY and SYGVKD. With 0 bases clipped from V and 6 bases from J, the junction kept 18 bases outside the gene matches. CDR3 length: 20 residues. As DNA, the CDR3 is TGTGCCATCAGTGAGTCCAGGGGGGTGACAGGGGGCAAGTTTTCGGATACGCAGTATTTT. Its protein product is CAISESRGVTGGKFSDTQYF.

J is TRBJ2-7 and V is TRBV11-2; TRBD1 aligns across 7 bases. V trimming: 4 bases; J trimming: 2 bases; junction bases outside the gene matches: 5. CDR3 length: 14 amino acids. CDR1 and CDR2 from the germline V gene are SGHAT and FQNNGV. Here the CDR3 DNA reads TGTGCCAGCAGCTCGGGGACAGCTCCCTACGAGCAGTACTTC. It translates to CASSSGTAPYEQYF. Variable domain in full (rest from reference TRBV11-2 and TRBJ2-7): EAGVAQSPRYKIIEKRQSVAFWCNPISGHATLYWYQQILGQGPKLLIQFQNNGVVDDSQLPKDRFSAERLKGVDSTLKIQPAKLEDSAVYLCASSSGTAPYEQYFGPGTRLTVT.

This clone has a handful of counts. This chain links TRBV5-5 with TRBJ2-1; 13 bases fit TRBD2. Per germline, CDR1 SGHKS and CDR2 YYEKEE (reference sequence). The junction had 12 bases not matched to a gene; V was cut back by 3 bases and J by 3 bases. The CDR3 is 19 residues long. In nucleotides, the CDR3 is TGTGCCAGCAGCTCCTCGGGACTAGCGGGGAGTGCAGACTACAATGAGCAGTTCTTC. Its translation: CASSSSGLAGSADYNEQFF.

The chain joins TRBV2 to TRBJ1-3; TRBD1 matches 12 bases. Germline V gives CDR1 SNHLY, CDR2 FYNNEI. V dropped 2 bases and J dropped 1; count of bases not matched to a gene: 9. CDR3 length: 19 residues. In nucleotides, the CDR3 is TGTGCCAGCAGTGAATTTTGGGACAGGGGGCCTTTTTCTGGAAACACCATATATTTT. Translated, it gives CASSEFWDRGPFSGNTIYF.

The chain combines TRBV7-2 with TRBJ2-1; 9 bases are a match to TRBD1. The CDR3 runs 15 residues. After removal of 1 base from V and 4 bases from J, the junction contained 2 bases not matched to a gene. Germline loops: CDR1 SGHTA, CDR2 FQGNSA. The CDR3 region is CASSLVGQGYNEQFF. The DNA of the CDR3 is TGTGCCAGCAGCTTAGTGGGACAGGGTTACAATGAGCAGTTCTTC.

The CDR3 coding sequence is TGTGCCAGCAGCGTAGGGGAGTGGACTGAAGCTTTCTTT. It codes for CASSVGEWTEAFF. This sequence joins TRBV9 and TRBJ1-1; D not certain. The CDR3 loop spans 13 amino acids. V lost 0 bases and J lost 5, with 8 bases in between. Per the germline V gene, CDR1 is SGDLS and CDR2 is YYNGEE.

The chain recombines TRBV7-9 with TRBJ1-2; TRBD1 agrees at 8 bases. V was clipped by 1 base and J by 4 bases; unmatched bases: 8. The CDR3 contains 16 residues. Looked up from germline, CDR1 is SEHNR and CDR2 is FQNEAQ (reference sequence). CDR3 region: CASSLDNRGILYGYTF. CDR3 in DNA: TGTGCCAGCAGCTTAGACAACAGGGGGATCCTCTATGGCTACACCTTC.

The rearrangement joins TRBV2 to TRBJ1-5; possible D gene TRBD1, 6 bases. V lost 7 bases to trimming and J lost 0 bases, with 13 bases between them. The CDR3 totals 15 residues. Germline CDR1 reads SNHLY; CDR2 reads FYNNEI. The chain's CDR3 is CASTQGSNSNQPQHF. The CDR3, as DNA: TGTGCCAGCACCCAGGGGAGTAATAGCAATCAGCCCCAGCATTTT.

The CDR3 sequence is CASSSRRTEATDTQYF. The CDR3, as DNA: TGCGCCAGCAGCTCCCGGCGGACAGAGGCCACAGATACGCAGTATTTT. This chain uses TRBV5-1 with TRBJ2-3, with a tentative D call TRBD1 (6 bases). Germline CDR1 SGHRS, CDR2 YFSETQ. The length of the CDR3 is 16 residues. Trimming stripped 3 bases from V and 2 bases from J, with 16 bases between.

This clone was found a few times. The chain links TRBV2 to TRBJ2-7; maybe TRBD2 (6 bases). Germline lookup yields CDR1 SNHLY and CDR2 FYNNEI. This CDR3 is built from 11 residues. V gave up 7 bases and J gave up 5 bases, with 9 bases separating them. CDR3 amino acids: CASKTRNEQYF. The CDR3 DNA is TGTGCCAGCAAGACTAGAAACGAGCAGTACTTC. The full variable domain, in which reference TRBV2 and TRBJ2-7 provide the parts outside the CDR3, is EPEVTQTPSHQVTQMGQEVILRCVPISNHLYFYWYRQILGQKVEFLVSFYNNEISEKSEIFDDQFSVERPDGSNFTLKIRSTKLEDSAMYFCASKTRNEQYFGPGTRLTVT.

CDR3 coding DNA: TGCAGCGTTGCCGGGGGGCACCAAAGAAACAATGAGCAGTTCTTC. Its translation is CSVAGGHQRNNEQFF. This chain connects TRBV29-1 to TRBJ2-1; TRBD2 might be the D (7 bases). V was cut by 4 bases and J by 5 bases, with 18 bases left in between. CDR1 is SQVTM, CDR2 ANQGSEA, per germline. This CDR3 comprises 15 residues.

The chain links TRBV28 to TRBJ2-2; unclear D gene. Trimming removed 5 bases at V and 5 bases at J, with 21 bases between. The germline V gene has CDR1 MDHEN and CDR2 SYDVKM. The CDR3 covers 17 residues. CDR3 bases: TGTGCCAGCAGTCATCAACTGGGGATAGCAAAGACCGGGGAGCTGTTTTTT. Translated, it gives CASSHQLGIAKTGELFF.

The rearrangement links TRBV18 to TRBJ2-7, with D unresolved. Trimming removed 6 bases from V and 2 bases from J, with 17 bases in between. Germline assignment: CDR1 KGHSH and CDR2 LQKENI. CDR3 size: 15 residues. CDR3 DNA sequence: TGTGCCAGCTCCCCGAGTCTTGGCGGACCCTACGAGCAGTACTTC. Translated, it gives CASSPSLGGPYEQYF.

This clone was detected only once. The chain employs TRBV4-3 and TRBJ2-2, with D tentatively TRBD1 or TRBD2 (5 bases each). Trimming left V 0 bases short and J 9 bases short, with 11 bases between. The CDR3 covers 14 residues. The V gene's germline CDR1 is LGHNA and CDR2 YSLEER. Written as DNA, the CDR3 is TGCGCCAGCAGCCAAGAGAGGGGCCCGTGGGAGCTGTTTTTT. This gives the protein CASSQERGPWELFF.

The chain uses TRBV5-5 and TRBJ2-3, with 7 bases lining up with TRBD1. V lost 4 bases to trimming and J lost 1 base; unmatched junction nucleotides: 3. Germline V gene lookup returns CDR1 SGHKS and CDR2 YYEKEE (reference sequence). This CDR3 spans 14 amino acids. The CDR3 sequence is CASSQQGRTDTQYF. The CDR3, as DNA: TGTGCCAGCAGCCAACAGGGGCGCACAGATACGCAGTATTTT. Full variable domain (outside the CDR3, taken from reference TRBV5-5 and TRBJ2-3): DAGVTQSPTHLIKTRGQQVTLRCSPISGHKSVSWYQQVLGQGPQFIFQYYEKEERGRGNFPDRFSARQFPNYSSELNVNALLLGDSALYLCASSQQGRTDTQYFGPGTRLTVL.

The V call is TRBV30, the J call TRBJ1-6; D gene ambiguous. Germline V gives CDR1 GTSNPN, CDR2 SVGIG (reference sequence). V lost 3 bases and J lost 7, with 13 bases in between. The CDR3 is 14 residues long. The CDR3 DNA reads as TGTGCCTGGAGCTTAGACCCAACCAATTCACCCCTCCACTTT. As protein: CAWSLDPTNSPLHF.

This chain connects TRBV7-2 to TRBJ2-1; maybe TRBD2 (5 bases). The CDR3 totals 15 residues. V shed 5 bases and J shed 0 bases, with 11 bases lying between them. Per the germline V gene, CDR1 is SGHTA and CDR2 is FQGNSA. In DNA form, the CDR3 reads TGTGCCAGCAGCCTAAGCGGAAGCTCCTACAATGAGCAGTTCTTC. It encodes CASSLSGSSYNEQFF.

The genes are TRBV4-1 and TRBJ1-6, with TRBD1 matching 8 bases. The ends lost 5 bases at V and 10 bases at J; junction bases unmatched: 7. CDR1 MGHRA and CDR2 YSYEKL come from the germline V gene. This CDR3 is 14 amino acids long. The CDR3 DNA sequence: TGCGCCAGCAGCAGTGACAGGGGAAAGTCACCCCTCCACTTT. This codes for CASSSDRGKSPLHF.